The 28 T cell receptor beta chains in this list originate from one sample, sequenced in a study of blood T cell repertoires in COVID-19. Assay: immunoSEQ multiplex PCR; the TCRdb copy retains only in-frame clones and omits some. The table shows 360,000 or so clones, with 90% occurring only once. The sequencing input was peripheral blood. The receptor set was obtained from a man between 18 and 29 years old with active or convalescent COVID-19.

The J gene is TRBJ1-1, the V gene TRBV29-1; D is perhaps TRBD1 (5 bases). Trimming left V 8 bases short and J 3 bases short, with 16 bases between. The CDR3 covers 13 residues. Germline V lookup: CDR1 SQVTM, CDR2 ANQGSEA. The CDR3: CSPIGGGDTEAFF. CDR3 sequence (DNA): TGCAGCCCGATCGGTGGAGGGGACACTGAAGCTTTCTTT.

The chain carries TRBV28 and TRBJ2-2; a possible D gene is TRBD2 (6 bases). Germline V gene data show CDR1 as MDHEN and CDR2 as SYDVKM. The CDR3 is 15 amino acids. Trimming removed 9 bases at V and 4 bases at J, with 18 bases between. CDR3 bases: TGTGCCAGTTGGGGAGGACCCGGTCTCACCGGGGAGCTGTTTTTT. It codes for CASWGGPGLTGELFF.

The sample holds a few counts of this clone. V is TRBV6-5 and J is TRBJ2-1, with TRBD2 matching over 10 bases. Trimming took 7 bases from V and 7 from J; bases not matched to a gene: 10. CDR1 and CDR2 (germline): MNHEY, SVGAGI. CDR3 size: 15 residues. The DNA for the CDR3 is TGTGCCAGCAACCCTAGCGGGGGAAAGGTAAATGAGCAGTTCTTC. Amino acids: CASNPSGGKVNEQFF.

V usage is TRBV6-5 and J usage is TRBJ2-2, with 10 bases fitting TRBD1. The CDR3 runs to 15 residues. Germline V gives CDR1 MNHEY, CDR2 SVGAGI. V lost 6 bases and J lost 5; bases outside the gene matches: 6. The CDR3 region has the DNA TGTGCCAGCAGCTGGGGGACAGGGGTGACCGGGGAGCTGTTTTTT. Protein: CASSWGTGVTGELFF.

This chain links TRBV9 with TRBJ2-2; D not certain. Germline V CDR1 and CDR2: SGDLS, YYNGEE. This CDR3 contains 12 residues. V was trimmed by 0 bases and J by 7 bases, leaving 4 bases between them. The CDR3 region is CASSVVYGELFF. CDR3 DNA: TGTGCCAGCAGCGTAGTATACGGGGAGCTGTTTTTT.

This rearrangement joins TRBV5-1 to TRBJ2-1; TRBD1 might be the D (6 bases). Trimming shortened V by 5 bases and J by 9 bases, and 12 bases separated the two germline ends. Germline V gene lookup returns CDR1 SGHRS and CDR2 YFSETQ. The CDR3 loop spans 12 amino acids. The CDR3 here is CASSYRVGEQFF. CDR3 nucleotide sequence: TGCGCCAGCAGTTACAGGGTCGGTGAGCAGTTCTTC.

V is TRBV18 and J is TRBJ1-5, with D possibly TRBD1 on 5 matching bases. CDR3 length equals 12 residues. V lost 3 bases, J lost 10 bases, and 10 bases lay in between. Germline CDR1 and CDR2: KGHSH and LQKENI. The CDR3 sequence: CASSPGGYPQHF. CDR3 sequence (DNA): TGTGCCAGCTCACCGGGGGGTTACCCCCAGCATTTT.

V gene TRBV28 combines with J gene TRBJ1-1; D unresolved. The CDR3 is made up of 15 amino acids. Germline V gene data show CDR1 as MDHEN and CDR2 as SYDVKM. The V end lost 5 bases, the J end lost 4 bases, and 17 bases lay between the germline ends. The CDR3 protein is CASSIPLPGGTEAFF. Here the CDR3 DNA reads TGTGCCAGCAGTATCCCCCTCCCAGGAGGCACTGAAGCTTTCTTT.

V gene TRBV9 combines with J gene TRBJ2-1, with unresolved D. CDR3 size: 13 residues. The V gene lost 2 bases and the J gene lost 8 bases, with 11 bases spanning the gap. Germline V gives CDR1 SGDLS, CDR2 YYNGEE. The CDR3 is CASSVYGEHEQFF. The DNA for the CDR3 is TGTGCCAGCAGCGTCTACGGAGAGCATGAGCAGTTCTTC.

This rearrangement joins TRBV5-6 to TRBJ2-7; 10 nucleotides match TRBD1. Germline loops: CDR1 SGHDT, CDR2 YYEEEE. The CDR3 loop spans 17 amino acids. Trimming took 4 bases from V and 3 from J; bases not matched to a gene: 13. The CDR3 DNA reads TGTGCCAGCAGCGGAAAGACCGGGACAGGGGCCTTCTACGAGCAGTACTTC. It translates to CASSGKTGTGAFYEQYF.

This chain links TRBV25-1 with TRBJ2-3; TRBD2 aligns across 11 bases. V was pared by 3 bases and J by 2 bases, with 7 bases of the junction left unmatched. The length of the CDR3 is 17 residues. In germline, CDR1 is MGHDK, CDR2 SYGVNS. CDR3 protein: CASSDFSGRGHTDTQYF. CDR3 coding DNA: TGTGCCAGCAGTGATTTTAGCGGGAGGGGACACACAGATACGCAGTATTTT.

The chain is built from TRBV5-6 and TRBJ1-6; 9 bases match TRBD1. V shed 4 bases, J shed 7 bases, and the junction held 12 bases outside the gene matches. Germline V gene sequence: CDR1 SGHDT, CDR2 YYEEEE. This CDR3 has 17 residues. CDR3 DNA: TGTGCCAGCAGCCTCCGGGACAGGGCTATTGTCAATTCACCCCTCCACTTT. Residues: CASSLRDRAIVNSPLHF.

In its sample, this clone was seen once. CDR3 bases: TGTGCCAGCAGCTTAGGACTAGCGGGAGTCGGCGAGCAGTACTTC. Protein product: CASSLGLAGVGEQYF. The V call is TRBV7-9, the J call TRBJ2-7; TRBD2 matches 12 bases. The V gene end was trimmed by 1 base and the J gene end by 6 bases; junction bases not matched to a gene: 4. The CDR3 is 15 residues long. Germline-derived CDR1 and CDR2 are SEHNR and FQNEAQ (reference sequence).

The chain has TRBV7-9 and TRBJ1-2, with D unclear. The CDR3 extends over 16 amino acids. Trimming shortened V by 4 bases and J by 4 bases, and 19 bases separated the two germline ends. Germline CDR1 SEHNR, CDR2 FQNEAQ (reference sequence). The CDR3 reads CASSSTVSSFIYGYTF. The CDR3 coding sequence is TGTGCCAGCAGCTCTACGGTCTCATCTTTTATCTATGGCTACACCTTC.

The chain uses TRBV7-6 and TRBJ2-2; TRBD2 agrees at 16 bases. V shed 3 bases and J 4 bases; nucleotides not matched to a gene: 5. Looked up from germline, CDR1 is SGHVS and CDR2 is FNYEAQ. CDR3 size: 18 residues. The CDR3 nucleotides read TGTGCCAGCAGCTTTGGGACTAGCGGGAGGGGGAGCACCGGGGAGCTGTTTTTT. Encoded protein: CASSFGTSGRGSTGELFF.

This sequence joins TRBV7-2 and TRBJ2-1; 8 bases are a match to TRBD1. CDR1 SGHTA and CDR2 FQGNSA come from the germline V gene. After removal of 5 bases from V and 6 bases from J, the junction contained 15 bases not matched to a gene. This CDR3 has 17 residues. The CDR3 region is CASSPKWAGQGGNEQFF. The CDR3 coding sequence is TGTGCCAGCAGCCCGAAGTGGGCAGGACAGGGAGGCAATGAGCAGTTCTTC.

This clone came up a few times. V usage is TRBV5-8 and J usage is TRBJ2-1; D unclear. The CDR3 is 16 residues long. Germline CDR1 reads SGHTS; CDR2 reads YDEGEE. Trimming stripped 1 base from V and 0 bases from J, with 11 bases between. The CDR3 sequence is CASSLTYHASYNEQFF. CDR3 bases: TGTGCCAGCAGCTTGACCTACCATGCCTCCTACAATGAGCAGTTCTTC.

This clone has just one count. V and J are TRBV10-3 and TRBJ2-7, with 9 bases fitting TRBD2. The germline CDR1 and CDR2 sequences are ENHRY and SYGVKD. The CDR3 totals 16 residues. V was clipped by 6 bases and J by 1 base; unmatched bases: 10. The CDR3 DNA reads TGTGCCATCAGGGTCGGCTCGGCGGGGGGGTCCTACGAGCAGTACTTC. Amino acid sequence: CAIRVGSAGGSYEQYF.

The chain is built from TRBV5-5 and TRBJ2-3; D remains ambiguous. In germline, CDR1 is SGHKS, CDR2 YYEKEE (reference sequence). CDR3 size: 15 residues. Trimming shortened V by 2 bases and J by 4 bases, and 14 bases separated the two germline ends. The CDR3 nucleotides are TGTGCCAGCAGCTTATTCAGCGATCCGGCAGATACGCAGTATTTT. This translates into CASSLFSDPADTQYF.

The chain links TRBV6-2 or TRBV6-3 to TRBJ2-7, with 10 bases lining up with TRBD1. CDR3 length: 16 amino acids. Germline V lookup: CDR1 MNHEY, CDR2 SVGEGT. V lost 6 bases and J lost 0; bases outside the gene matches: 8. The CDR3 region has the DNA TGTGCCAGCAGCCGGGACAGGGGAATGGGCTCCTACGAGCAGTACTTC. It yields the protein CASSRDRGMGSYEQYF.

This clone appeared once. This chain links TRBV28 with TRBJ1-5, with unresolved D. The V and J ends lost 5 bases and 1 base respectively, with 12 bases between them. This CDR3 comprises 15 residues. The germline V gene has CDR1 MDHEN and CDR2 SYDVKM. CDR3 coding DNA: TGTGCCAGCAGTGCAGTCCTGCCCAGCAATCAGCCCCAGCATTTT. Translation gives CASSAVLPSNQPQHF.

The chain combines TRBV4-2 with TRBJ2-3; 11 nucleotides agree with TRBD2. The germline V gene encodes CDR1 LGHNA and CDR2 YNFKEQ. The CDR3 has 20 amino acids. The J segment lost 3 bases and the V segment lost 0 bases, leaving 14 bases of the junction unmatched. The CDR3: CASSQDRRGLAGAMTDTQYF. CDR3 bases: TGTGCCAGCAGCCAAGATAGGCGAGGACTAGCGGGTGCTATGACAGATACGCAGTATTTT.

The CDR3 nucleotides read TGTGCCAGTAGTATGGCCGGGACAGGGTATGCCGGGGAGCTGTTTTTT. Translation: CASSMAGTGYAGELFF. The gene calls are TRBV19 and TRBJ2-2; 9 nucleotides align to TRBD1. V lost 3 bases, J lost 6 bases, and 8 bases stayed unmatched. CDR3 length: 16 amino acids. The germline gives CDR1 LNHDA, CDR2 SQIVND (reference sequence).

The V call is TRBV4-2, the J call TRBJ2-3, with 7 bases lining up with TRBD2. V was clipped by 4 bases and J by 2 bases; unmatched bases: 9. The germline V gene encodes CDR1 LGHNA and CDR2 YNFKEQ. CDR3 length: 16 amino acids. CDR3 region: CASSPRSSGYTDTQYF. The CDR3 DNA sequence: TGTGCCAGCAGCCCAAGATCTAGCGGATACACAGATACGCAGTATTTT.

The genes are TRBV9 and TRBJ2-5; 8 bases line up with TRBD1. V was clipped by 0 bases and J by 5 bases; unmatched bases: 6. Germline CDR1 is SGDLS and CDR2 is YYNGEE. This CDR3 region has 15 residues. CDR3 protein: CASSVGQGFRETQYF. The CDR3 coding sequence is TGTGCCAGCAGCGTAGGACAGGGGTTTAGGGAGACCCAGTACTTC. The full variable domain, in which reference TRBV9 and TRBJ2-5 provide the parts outside the CDR3, is DSGVTQTPKHLITATGQRVTLRCSPRSGDLSVYWYQQSLDQGLQFLIQYYNGEERAKGNILERFSAQQFPDLHSELNLSSLELGDSALYFCASSVGQGFRETQYFGPGTRLLVL.

This chain links TRBV28 with TRBJ1-2; D is undetermined. Germline V gives CDR1 MDHEN, CDR2 SYDVKM. Between the trimmed V and J ends, which lost 5 bases and 4 bases, there was a span of 8 bases. The CDR3 runs 12 residues. CDR3 nucleotides: TGTGCCAGCAGTATCCCGGTCTATGGCTACACCTTC. It specifies CASSIPVYGYTF.

This sequence joins TRBV5-1 and TRBJ2-3; D may be TRBD2 (7 bases). The germline gives CDR1 SGHRS, CDR2 YFSETQ. The V end was cut by 4 bases, the J end by 4 bases, with 16 bases between. The CDR3 runs to 15 residues. The CDR3 nucleotides are TGCGCCAGCAGCCTCGAGGGGGGGGCGGCAGATACGCAGTATTTT. As protein: CASSLEGGAADTQYF.

The gene calls are TRBV28 and TRBJ2-2; no reliable D call. V lost 5 bases and J lost 2, with 21 bases in between. The CDR3 spans 18 residues. The germline CDR1 and CDR2 sequences are MDHEN and SYDVKM. In DNA, the CDR3 is TGTGCCAGCAGTCCCCCGGAGTTTTTGGATGGAAACACCGGGGAGCTGTTTTTT. Encoded protein: CASSPPEFLDGNTGELFF.